One and the same sample provided the 14 T cell receptor beta chains below, sequenced in a study of T-cell memory formation after mild COVID-19 (dated by TCRdb to the early 2020s). The library was prepared using 5' RACE. The instrument was an Illumina NovaSeq 6000. TCRdb ran its own pipeline on the public reads, namely fastp trimming at Q25 and MiXCR clone calling, and kept in-frame beta chains. When rows share a CDR3 protein, they turn into one entry using the most common DNA and genes. Within this sample are 280,000 or so distinct CDR3 sequences, with approximately 8.4% of them counted one time only. The ten largest clones take up approximately 22% of the sample. Sequencing was carried out using PBMCs or a T cell subset sorted from them (not recorded which). These receptor sequences come from a man younger than 35 who had mild COVID-19 (a few samples of this study predate the infection). The sample titles of this study are shuffled in the database, so cell type and time point are left out; the donor was told from shared clones.

This clonotype turned up a few times. This sequence joins TRBV5-6 and TRBJ2-4, with no clear D. V lost 1 base to trimming and J lost 3 bases, with 11 bases between them. CDR1 and CDR2 (germline): SGHDT, YYEEEE. The CDR3 has 15 amino acids. The CDR3 reads CASSLKGLGKNIQYF. The CDR3 nucleotides read TGTGCCAGCAGCTTGAAAGGGCTGGGCAAAAACATTCAGTACTTC.

J is TRBJ2-1 and V is TRBV6-2 or TRBV6-3; D not certain. Trimming stripped 8 bases from V and 5 bases from J, with 7 bases between. The germline CDR1 and CDR2 sequences are MNHEY and SVGEGT. The CDR3 is 11 amino acids. The CDR3 DNA sequence: TGTGCCAGCTGTACGAACAATGAGCAGTTCTTC. This codes for CASCTNNEQFF.

This clonotype appeared a few times. The rearrangement joins TRBV20-1 to TRBJ1-1; possibly TRBD1 for D (5 bases). The CDR3 has 11 amino acids. V was trimmed by 7 bases and J by 0 bases, leaving 6 bases between them. CDR1 is DFQATT, CDR2 SNEGSKA, per germline (reference sequence). The CDR3 spells CSVGLNTEAFF. DNA for the CDR3: TGCAGTGTGGGGCTGAACACTGAAGCTTTCTTT.

This clonotype was counted a few times. The chain is built from TRBV5-1 and TRBJ2-1, with D perhaps matching TRBD2 (5 bases). CDR3 size: 15 residues. The germline gives CDR1 SGHRS, CDR2 YFSETQ. V shed 5 bases and J shed 0 bases, with 12 bases lying between them. The CDR3 sequence: CASRRVLSSYNEQFF. The CDR3 DNA is TGCGCCAGCAGGAGGGTCCTGAGCTCCTACAATGAGCAGTTCTTC.

This chain uses TRBV24-1 with TRBJ2-2; D gene uncertain. This CDR3 has 14 amino acids. CDR1 is KGHDR and CDR2 is SFDVKD in the germline V gene. V shed 2 bases and J shed 0 bases, with 3 bases lying between them. CDR3 in DNA: TGTGCCACCAGTGATTGGACGAACACCGGGGAGCTGTTTTTT. Translating it yields CATSDWTNTGELFF.

The rearrangement links TRBV7-9 to TRBJ2-7; D is possibly TRBD2 (6 bases). The CDR3 runs 13 residues. CDR1 SEHNR and CDR2 FQNEAQ come from the germline V gene (reference sequence). Trimming stripped 5 bases from V and 3 bases from J, with 11 bases between. The CDR3, as DNA: TGTGCCAGCAGCAGCGGGCTCGGCTACGAGCAGTACTTC. Protein: CASSSGLGYEQYF. Based on the CDR3 plus reference TRBV7-9 and TRBJ2-7, the full variable domain is DTGVSQNPRHKITKRGQNVTFRCDPISEHNRLYWYRQTLGQGPEFLTYFQNEAQLEKSRLLSDRFSAERPKGSFSTLEIQRTEQGDSAMYLCASSSGLGYEQYFGPGTRLTVT.

This chain uses TRBV5-6 with TRBJ2-1; 7 bases match TRBD1. Germline CDR1 and CDR2: SGHDT and YYEEEE. With 4 bases clipped from V and 10 bases from J, the junction kept 5 bases outside the gene matches. The CDR3 is made up of 12 amino acids. CDR3 in amino acids: CASSPGGREQFF. CDR3 DNA sequence: TGTGCCAGCAGCCCAGGGGGTAGGGAGCAGTTCTTC.

This clonotype has only a few counts. The CDR3 reads CSVEDHLTSGDTDTQYF. CDR3 in DNA: TGCAGCGTTGAAGACCACCTGACTAGCGGGGACACAGATACGCAGTATTTT. V usage is TRBV29-1 and J usage is TRBJ2-3; 11 nucleotides match TRBD2. Germline V lookup: CDR1 SQVTM, CDR2 ANQGSEA. CDR3 size: 17 residues. The ends lost 0 bases at V and 2 bases at J; junction bases unmatched: 7.

With regard to this clonotype: Compared with germline, one end of the junction differs, possibly owing to a read error. This chain uses TRBV19 with TRBJ2-3; TRBD2 aligns across 11 bases. The CDR3 contains 14 residues. CDR1 is LNHDA, CDR2 SQIVND, per germline (reference sequence). The CDR3 region has the DNA TGTGCCAGTAGGATAGCGGGGGGGCCAGATACGCAGTATTTT. Protein product: CASRIAGGPDTQYF.

The rearrangement links TRBV7-2 to TRBJ1-1; 7 bases line up with TRBD1. The CDR3 contains 15 residues. Trimming removed 2 bases from V and 1 base from J; junction bases left unmatched: 4. CDR1 and CDR2 (germline): SGHTA, FQGNSA. The CDR3 loop is CASSLFGTENTEAFF. The CDR3, as DNA: TGTGCCAGCAGCTTATTTGGGACAGAGAACACTGAAGCTTTCTTT.

This clonotype was seen only a few times. The chain uses TRBV19 and TRBJ2-7; 8 nucleotides line up with TRBD1. The CDR3 loop spans 14 amino acids. Trimming cost V 6 bases and J 4 bases; bases outside gene matches: 8. Germline V gene data show CDR1 as LNHDA and CDR2 as SQIVND (reference sequence). This CDR3 reads CASRPGTGLYEQYF. Here the CDR3 DNA reads TGTGCCAGTAGGCCCGGGACAGGCCTATACGAGCAGTACTTC.

Written as DNA, the CDR3 is TGTGCCAGCAACCCCCCTGGGGTTAACACCGGGGAGCTGTTTTTT. Amino acids: CASNPPGVNTGELFF. The chain combines TRBV28 with TRBJ2-2, with unresolved D. V lost 7 bases, J lost 2 bases, and 14 bases lay in between. Germline lookup yields CDR1 MDHEN and CDR2 SYDVKM. The CDR3 contains 15 residues.

The V call is TRBV6-2 or TRBV6-3, the J call TRBJ1-5; D is ambiguous. This CDR3 has 15 residues. Germline V lookup: CDR1 MNHEY, CDR2 SVGEGT. V lost 2 bases, J lost 8 bases, and 16 bases lay in between. Here the CDR3 reads CASSYLGSPFEPQHF. The CDR3 DNA reads as TGTGCCAGCAGTTACCTCGGCTCTCCCTTTGAGCCCCAGCATTTT.

V and J are TRBV10-2 and TRBJ2-7, with D hard to call. This CDR3 contains 12 residues. Looked up from germline, CDR1 is WSHSY and CDR2 is SAAADI. Trimming shortened V by 8 bases and J by 5 bases, and 13 bases separated the two germline ends. This CDR3 reads CASQDGSDEQYF. DNA of the CDR3: TGCGCCAGCCAGGACGGATCCGACGAGCAGTACTTC.